Described below is a single T cell receptor (beta chain) sequence and its context. The length of the CDR3 is 14 residues. V gave up 2 bases and J gave up 6 bases, with 14 bases separating them. The germline V gene encodes CDR1 GTSNPN and CDR2 SVGIG (reference sequence). This sample is part of a study of T cell changes during pregnancy in multiple sclerosis. TCRdb's copy holds only in-frame clones and misses some; the assay was immunoSEQ multiplex PCR. The repertoire has some 60,000 clones, about 88% of them found once; the top ten carry around 1.7%. This receptor was obtained from a female donor with multiple sclerosis, enrolled in a pregnancy study. The material sequenced was peripheral blood, taken after pregnancy. V usage is TRBV30 and J usage is TRBJ2-1; D remains ambiguous. DNA of the CDR3: TGTGCCTGGAGTCGTTATCATACTATCAATGAGCAGTTCTTC. Its protein is CAWSRYHTINEQFF.